This T cell receptor (beta chain) derives from a study of cytomegalovirus exposure and HLA in healthy donors. TCRdb keeps only in-frame clones here, not all; method: immunoSEQ multiplex PCR. Among about 220,000 clones listed, 75% to 95% were seen once. The source material was PBMCs. This clonotype was sampled from a woman between 18 and 29 years old in good health and CMV-seronegative.

The CDR3 sequence is CASSQDGGNIQYF. For the CDR3, the DNA is TGTGCCAGCAGCCAAGATGGCGGAAACATTCAGTACTTC. The chain combines TRBV4-2 with TRBJ2-4; no clear D gene. The CDR3 has 13 residues. The ends were cut back, 0 bases at V and 6 bases at J, with 6 bases in the middle. CDR1 is LGHNA and CDR2 is YNFKEQ in the germline V gene.